A selection of T cell receptor beta chains follows, all from one sample in a study of cytomegalovirus exposure and HLA in healthy donors. This table comes from immunoSEQ multiplex PCR, and its TCRdb copy is limited to in-frame clones, with some not included. Here the sample spans 150,000 to 200,000 clones, around 76% being singletons. Sequencing input: PBMCs. The source of these receptors is a woman between 40 and 50 years old in good health and CMV-seronegative. CDR3s include the opening cysteine and the closing phenylalanine or tryptophan. A D gene is named only where the DNA matches it firmly. Clone size is not always given. Where it is, it says once, few, many or a class for expanded clones.

D	size	J	V	CDR3	DNA
TRBD2	once	TRBJ2-7	TRBV28	CATTLATLNEQYF	TGTGCCACCACACTAGCGACTCTGAACGAGCAGTACTTC
NA	NA	TRBJ2-7	TRBV13	CASSPGGVYEQYF	TGTGCCAGCAGCCCAGGAGGGGTCTACGAGCAGTACTTC
TRBD1	once	TRBJ1-1	TRBV29-1	CSVLQGSTEAFF	TGCAGCGTGCTACAGGGGAGCACTGAAGCTTTCTTT
NA	few	TRBJ2-5	TRBV5-1	CASSAGTGGETQYF	TGCGCCAGCAGCGCCGGGACTGGCGGCGAGACCCAGTACTTC
TRBD2	once	TRBJ2-3	TRBV6-1	CASSEKTSAAPTDTQYF	TGTGCCAGCAGTGAAAAAACTAGCGCAGCGCCCACAGATACGCAGTATTTT
TRBD1	once	TRBJ2-3	TRBV13	CASSLRGPGQGADTQYF	TGTGCCAGCAGCTTAAGGGGCCCAGGACAGGGCGCAGATACGCAGTATTTT
NA	once	TRBJ1-1	TRBV6-1	CASSAKAGGFTEAFF	TGTGCCAGCAGTGCGAAGGCTGGGGGGTTCACTGAAGCTTTCTTT
NA	NA	TRBJ2-1	TRBV6-1	CASSEAFVGGEQFF	TGTGCCAGCAGTGAAGCTTTCGTGGGGGGTGAGCAGTTCTTC
TRBD1	NA	TRBJ1-2	TRBV29-1	CSVRADRAHVVNNYGYTF	TGCAGCGTGCGGGCCGACAGGGCCCACGTTGTCAATAACTATGGCTACACCTTC
NA	NA	TRBJ2-7	TRBV13	CASSLVSSYEQYF	TGTGCCAGCAGCTTAGTCAGCTCCTACGAGCAGTACTTC
TRBD1	few	TRBJ2-2	TRBV5-1	CASSLEQGPELFF	TGCGCCAGCAGCTTGGAACAGGGGCCGGAGCTGTTTTTT
NA	NA	TRBJ2-7	TRBV2	CASMLDSPYYEQYF	TGTGCCAGTATGTTGGACAGTCCCTACTACGAGCAGTACTTC
NA	few	TRBJ1-2	TRBV29-1	CSVEAERTYGYTF	TGCAGCGTTGAAGCAGAAAGAACCTATGGCTACACCTTC
NA	NA	TRBJ2-7	TRBV9	CASSPNDRLYEQYF	TGTGCCAGCAGCCCTAATGACAGGCTTTACGAGCAGTACTTC
TRBD1	NA	TRBJ2-3	TRBV7-9	CASSIGRDSSTDTQYF	TGTGCCAGCAGCATAGGCCGGGACAGCAGCACAGATACGCAGTATTTT
NA	few	TRBJ2-1	TRBV6-5	CASSYSGGQFF	TGTGCCAGCAGTTACTCGGGGGGGCAGTTCTTC
TRBD1	NA	TRBJ2-1	TRBV11-1	CASRPGTGYNEQFF	TGTGCCAGCAGACCCGGGACAGGATACAATGAGCAGTTCTTC
NA	NA	TRBJ1-2	TRBV2	CATRTLPGYTF	TGTGCCACCCGGACACTCCCTGGCTACACCTTC
NA	NA	TRBJ1-1	TRBV6-1	CASSETSAGNTEAFF	TGTGCCAGCAGTGAAACTTCGGCGGGGAACACTGAAGCTTTCTTT
NA	NA	TRBJ2-5	TRBV11-3	CASSLGDSVGETQYF	TGTGCCAGCAGCTTAGGCGATAGCGTTGGGGAGACCCAGTACTTC
NA	NA	TRBJ2-5	TRBV7-9	CASSLGAKGETQYF	TGTGCCAGCAGCCTGGGGGCGAAGGGGGAGACCCAGTACTTC
NA	NA	TRBJ2-3	TRBV29-1	CSVESAGLTNTQYF	TGCAGCGTTGAAAGCGCGGGGTTAACAAATACGCAGTATTTT
TRBD1	NA	TRBJ1-2	TRBV5-1	CASAEGDRDSYGYTF	TGCGCCAGCGCGGAGGGGGACCGGGACAGTTATGGCTACACCTTC
NA	NA	TRBJ2-7	TRBV29-1	CSAQRQDRPYEQYF	TGCAGCGCCCAAAGACAGGACAGACCCTACGAGCAGTACTTC
TRBD1	NA	TRBJ1-1	TRBV7-3	CASSSQTGEDFF	TGTGCCAGCAGCTCACAGACAGGGGAAGATTTCTTT
TRBD1	NA	TRBJ2-2	TRBV7-9	CASSRDRVGDTGELFF	TGTGCCAGCAGCCGAGACAGGGTAGGCGACACCGGGGAGCTGTTTTTT
TRBD1	once	TRBJ2-5	TRBV13	CASSPRQGNQETQYF	TGTGCCAGCAGCCCCCGACAGGGAAACCAAGAGACCCAGTACTTC
NA	NA	TRBJ2-3	TRBV25-1	CARGADTQYF	TGTGCCAGGGGAGCAGATACGCAGTATTTT
TRBD2	NA	TRBJ2-7	TRBV7-7	CASSLDSSGGEQYF	TGTGCTAGCAGCTTAGATTCGTCGGGAGGCGAGCAGTACTTC
TRBD2	NA	TRBJ2-7	TRBV5-6	CASSLLGTSGWEQYF	TGTGCCAGCAGCCTACTCGGGACTAGCGGGTGGGAGCAGTACTTC
TRBD1	NA	TRBJ1-5	TRBV2	CASSGQGSGNQPQHF	TGTGCCAGCAGTGGACAGGGTTCGGGCAATCAGCCCCAGCATTTT
NA	NA	TRBJ2-7	TRBV5-1	CASSSGTSTKYEQYF	TGCGCCAGCAGCTCAGGGACTTCCACTAAGTACGAGCAGTACTTC
NA	NA	TRBJ1-2	TRBV6-1	CASNWSPHTF	TGTGCCAGCAATTGGAGCCCCCACACCTTC
NA	NA	TRBJ2-5	TRBV12-5	CASGSGMGETQYF	TGTGCTAGTGGCTCAGGGATGGGAGAGACCCAGTACTTC
TRBD2	NA	TRBJ2-1	TRBV11-3	CASSLEGLEVNEQFF	TGTGCCAGCAGCTTAGAAGGACTAGAAGTTAACGAGCAGTTCTTC
NA	NA	TRBJ2-1	TRBV7-9	CASSLGGRYNEQFF	TGTGCCAGCAGCTTAGGTGGGAGATACAATGAGCAGTTCTTC
NA	NA	TRBJ2-1	TRBV28	CASRTVGTYNEQFF	TGTGCCAGCAGGACAGTGGGCACCTACAATGAGCAGTTCTTC
TRBD2	NA	TRBJ2-1	TRBV29-1	CSVGERLTSGRNEQFF	TGCAGCGTGGGAGAACGCCTGACTAGCGGGCGGAATGAGCAGTTCTTC
NA	NA	TRBJ2-6	TRBV9	CASSPSNSPGANVLTF	TGTGCCAGCAGCCCGAGCAACTCGCCAGGGGCCAACGTCCTGACTTTC
NA	NA	TRBJ1-1	TRBV2	CASRVQGPVSTEAFF	TGTGCCAGCAGAGTACAGGGACCCGTTAGTACTGAAGCTTTCTTT
TRBD1	NA	TRBJ1-1	TRBV27	CASRRTGGAGTEAFF	TGTGCCAGCAGGCGGACAGGGGGCGCGGGAACTGAAGCTTTCTTT
NA	NA	TRBJ2-7	TRBV29-1	CSVVATTYEQYF	TGCAGCGTTGTGGCTACTACCTACGAGCAGTACTTC
TRBD1	NA	TRBJ2-7	TRBV2	CASSETGGRSYEQYF	TGTGCCAGCAGTGAAACAGGGGGTCGCTCCTACGAGCAGTACTTC
TRBD2	NA	TRBJ2-3	TRBV2	CASSSGGSTDTQYF	TGTGCCAGCAGTTCGGGAGGGAGCACAGATACGCAGTATTTT
NA	NA	TRBJ2-2	TRBV6-4	CASSEEWDTGELFF	TGTGCCAGCAGTGAGGAGTGGGACACCGGGGAGCTGTTTTTT
NA	NA	TRBJ2-7	TRBV7-2	CASTEGGKPYEQYF	TGTGCCAGCACCGAAGGGGGTAAACCCTACGAGCAGTACTTC
TRBD1	NA	TRBJ1-5	TRBV7-8	CASSLNDRGFSNQPQHF	TGTGCCAGCAGCTTAAACGACAGGGGATTTAGCAATCAGCCCCAGCATTTT
NA	NA	TRBJ1-1	TRBV30	CAWSVQLNTKAFF	TGTGCCTGGAGTGTTCAGCTGAACACTAAAGCTTTCTTT
NA	NA	TRBJ1-3	TRBV18	CASSRGQTSAGNTIYF	TGTGCCAGCTCAAGGGGACAAACATCCGCTGGAAACACCATATATTTT
NA	NA	TRBJ2-1	TRBV18	CASSPDSSNEQFF	TGTGCCAGCTCACCAGATTCGAGCAATGAGCAGTTCTTC
TRBD2	NA	TRBJ2-1	TRBV2	CASSESSGSSYNEQFF	TGTGCCAGCAGTGAGTCTAGCGGGAGCTCCTACAATGAGCAGTTCTTC
NA	few	TRBJ1-3	TRBV30	CAWSVGGAPGNTIYF	TGTGCCTGGAGTGTTGGGGGGGCGCCGGGAAACACCATATATTTT
TRBD2	NA	TRBJ2-7	TRBV30	CAWGTGGEQYF	TGTGCCTGGGGGACGGGGGGGGAACAGTACTTC
NA	NA	TRBJ1-2	TRBV7-2	CASSPGGGAQGGYTF	TGTGCCAGCAGCCCGGGGGGTGGGGCTCAAGGGGGCTACACCTTC
NA	NA	TRBJ2-7	TRBV14	CASSQGTQSYEQYF	TGTGCCAGCAGCCAAGGGACTCAAAGCTACGAGCAGTACTTC
TRBD2	NA	TRBJ2-3	TRBV14	CASSPGTSGTTDTQYF	TGTGCCAGCAGCCCCGGGACTAGCGGGACCACAGATACGCAGTATTTT
NA	NA	TRBJ2-7	TRBV6-5	CASRDNIYEQYF	TGTGCCAGCCGGGACAACATCTACGAGCAGTACTTC
TRBD2	NA	TRBJ2-1	TRBV5-1	CASSSAAGGRNEQFF	TGCGCCAGCAGCTCGGCAGCGGGAGGAAGGAATGAGCAGTTCTTC
TRBD1	NA	TRBJ1-2	TRBV7-9	CASSFLTGGKIYGYTF	TGTGCCAGCAGCTTTTTGACAGGGGGCAAAATCTATGGCTACACCTTC